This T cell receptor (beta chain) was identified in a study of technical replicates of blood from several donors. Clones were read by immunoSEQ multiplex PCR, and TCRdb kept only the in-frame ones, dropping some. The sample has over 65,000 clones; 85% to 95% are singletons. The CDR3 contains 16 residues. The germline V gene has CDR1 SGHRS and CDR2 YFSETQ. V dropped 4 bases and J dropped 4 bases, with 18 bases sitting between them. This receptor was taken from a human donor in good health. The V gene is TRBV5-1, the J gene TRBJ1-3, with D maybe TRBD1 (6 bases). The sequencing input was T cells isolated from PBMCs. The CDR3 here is CASSPHATTGGNTIYF. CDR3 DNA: TGCGCCAGCAGCCCCCATGCTACGACAGGCGGAAACACCATATATTTT.